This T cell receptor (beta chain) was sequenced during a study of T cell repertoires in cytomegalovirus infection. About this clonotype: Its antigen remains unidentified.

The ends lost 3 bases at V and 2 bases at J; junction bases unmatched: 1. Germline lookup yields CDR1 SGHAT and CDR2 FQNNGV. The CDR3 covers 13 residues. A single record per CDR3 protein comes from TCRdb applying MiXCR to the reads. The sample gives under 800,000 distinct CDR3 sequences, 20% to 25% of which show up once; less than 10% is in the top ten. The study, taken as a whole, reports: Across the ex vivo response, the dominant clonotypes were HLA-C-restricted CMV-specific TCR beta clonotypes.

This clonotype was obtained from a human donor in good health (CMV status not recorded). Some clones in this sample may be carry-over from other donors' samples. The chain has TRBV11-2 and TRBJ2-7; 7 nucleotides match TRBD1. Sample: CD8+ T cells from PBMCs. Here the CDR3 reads CASSLGQPYEQYV. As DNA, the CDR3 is TGTGCCAGCAGCTTGGGACAGCCCTACGAGCAGTACGTC.